This T cell receptor beta chain emerged from a study of CD8+CD57+ T cells in acquired aplastic anemia. Study summary: An average of roughly 10 million reads for CD4+ cells was obtained from healthy donors. Study results and limitations: Between patients and controls, around 31 CD8+ CDR3 sequences were found in common. For CD8+ Simpson's diversity, patients and controls showed no significant difference.

Genomic DNA, the template, was used for profiling of the TCR beta VDJ and CDR3. TCRdb independently ran MiXCR on the reads; one entry per CDR3 protein. This sample has about 170,000 distinct CDR3 sequences; under 75% occur once, and the top ten carry 45%. On this clonotype itself: Its antigen is currently unknown.

From germline, CDR1 is SQVTM and CDR2 ANQGSEA. Trimming stripped 4 bases from V and 6 bases from J, with 12 bases between. The CDR3 is 13 amino acids. This TCR derives from a human donor in good health. The chain uses TRBV29-1 and TRBJ2-2; a weak D match, TRBD1 (6 bases). The material sequenced was sorted CD4+, CD8+, or CD8+CD57+ T cells (not recorded which) from PBMCs. The CDR3 loop is CSVGGPGAGELFF. The CDR3 nucleotides are TGCAGCGTTGGGGGGCCGGGTGCCGGGGAGCTGTTTTTT.